The 8 T cell receptor beta chains presented below share a single source sample, sequenced in a study of CD8+ T cells in alopecia areata. cDNA prepared by RNA extraction and subsequent reverse transcription served as the template for sequencing. Assay used: immunoSEQ multiplex PCR; TCRdb lists only in-frame clones, some missing. The sample contains about 150,000 clones, more than 55% of which appear only once. Sequencing was done on a sample of CD8+ T cells sorted from blood. Every receptor here comes from a human donor in good health.

The chain uses TRBV7-9 and TRBJ2-7; 9 bases align to TRBD1. The CDR3 contains 15 residues. V was pared by 3 bases and J by 5 bases, with 8 bases of the junction left unmatched. Germline V CDR1 and CDR2: SEHNR, FQNEAQ (reference sequence). Here the CDR3 reads CASSLAGTGPHEQYF. CDR3 nucleotides: TGTGCCAGCAGCTTGGCCGGGACAGGGCCCCACGAGCAGTACTTC.

This chain connects TRBV7-9 to TRBJ1-1; the D gene is possibly TRBD1 (5 bases). The V gene lost 5 bases and the J gene lost 4 bases, with 11 bases spanning the gap. The CDR3 contains 13 residues. The germline gives CDR1 SEHNR, CDR2 FQNEAQ (reference sequence). In DNA form, the CDR3 reads TGTGCCAGCAGCACTGAGAGGGGCACTGAAGCTTTCTTT. It encodes CASSTERGTEAFF.

The V gene is TRBV14, the J gene TRBJ2-6, with D uncertain. Germline V CDR1 and CDR2: SGHDN, FVKESK. The V gene lost 3 bases and the J gene lost 1 base, with 4 bases spanning the gap. CDR3 length: 14 amino acids. The CDR3 DNA is TGTGCCAGCAGCCACCGGTCTGGGGCCAACGTCCTGACTTTC. Encoded protein: CASSHRSGANVLTF. The full variable domain, its missing parts supplied by reference TRBV14 and TRBJ2-6, is EAGVTQFPSHSVIEKGQTVTLRCDPISGHDNLYWYRRVMGKEIKFLLHFVKESKQDESGMPNNRFLAERTGGTYSTLKVQPAELEDSGVYFCASSHRSGANVLTFGAGSRLTVL.

For this clone: A read error is the likely source, as a far larger clone sits one nucleotide away. Other DNA sequences in the sample encode the same CDR3. The chain is built from TRBV7-9 and TRBJ1-1; possibly TRBD1 for D (5 bases). The germline CDR1 and CDR2 sequences are SEHNR and FQNEAQ (reference sequence). Trimming shortened V by 5 bases and J by 4 bases, and 8 bases separated the two germline ends. This CDR3 has 12 amino acids. The CDR3 nucleotides read TGTGCCAGCAGCCTGGGGGTCACTGAAGCTTTCTTT. Its translation: CASSLGVTEAFF.

This chain connects TRBV29-1 to TRBJ2-6; D gene unclear. Germline assignment: CDR1 SQVTM and CDR2 ANQGSEA. V gave up 3 bases and J gave up 0 bases, with 6 bases separating them. CDR3 length: 14 amino acids. CDR3 loop: CSVEASSGANVLTF. CDR3 nucleotide sequence: TGCAGCGTTGAGGCCAGCTCTGGGGCCAACGTCCTGACTTTC.

The chain couples TRBV29-1 to TRBJ1-2, with TRBD1 identical over 8 bases. CDR3 length: 11 residues. Germline V gene sequence: CDR1 SQVTM, CDR2 ANQGSEA. V lost 8 bases, J lost 5 bases, and 4 bases stayed unmatched. The CDR3 sequence: CSIRQGYGYTF. The CDR3 coding sequence is TGCAGCATAAGACAGGGGTATGGCTACACCTTC.

The chain recombines TRBV5-1 with TRBJ2-2; 7 nucleotides line up with TRBD1. Germline trimming cut 0 bases from V and 10 bases from J; bases unmatched to any gene: 6. CDR1 and CDR2 (germline): SGHRS, YFSETQ. The CDR3 is made up of 14 amino acids. The CDR3 sequence is CASSLGQGYSELFF. The CDR3 DNA reads TGCGCCAGCAGCTTGGGACAGGGTTACTCGGAGCTGTTTTTT.

The chain links TRBV15 to TRBJ2-2, with D unresolved. Germline CDR1 is LNHNV and CDR2 is YYDKDF (reference sequence). Deletions cut 5 bases from V and 6 bases from J, with 4 bases between. CDR3 length: 11 residues. CDR3: CATSEAGELFF. The CDR3 DNA is TGTGCCACCAGCGAGGCCGGGGAGCTGTTTTTT.